These 14 T cell receptor beta chains originate from one sample sequenced in a study of somatic mutations in cytotoxic T cells in rheumatoid arthritis. Profiling relied on immunoSEQ multiplex PCR, and the TCRdb table lists in-frame clones only, not all of them. Of fewer than 30,000 clones listed, roughly four fifths are singletons. The sequencing input was CD8+ T cells sorted from blood. The source is a woman aged 18-30 years in good health.

This clone showed up just a few times. The V call is TRBV11-3, the J call TRBJ1-2, with TRBD1 identical over 7 bases. V shed 4 bases and J 0 bases; nucleotides not matched to a gene: 5. Germline CDR1 reads SGHNT; CDR2 reads YENEEA. The CDR3 contains 15 residues. The CDR3 bases are TGTGCCAGCAGCTCCGGGACAGACGCTAACTATGGCTACACCTTC. This translates into CASSSGTDANYGYTF.

This chain links TRBV5-1 with TRBJ2-1, with 11 bases fitting TRBD2. V gave up 5 bases and J gave up 3 bases; unmatched junction bases: 4. The germline CDR1 and CDR2 sequences are SGHRS and YFSETQ. The CDR3 is 15 amino acids. CDR3 nucleotides: TGCGCCAGCAGGGAAGGACTAGCGGGCTACAATGAGCAGTTCTTC. Its protein is CASREGLAGYNEQFF.

V and J are TRBV6-5 and TRBJ1-2, with D maybe TRBD1 (5 bases). Per germline, CDR1 MNHEY and CDR2 SVGAGI. The length of the CDR3 is 15 residues. V lost 0 bases to trimming and J lost 8 bases, with 16 bases between them. CDR3 amino acids: CASSYSRGNGGGYTF. The CDR3 nucleotides read TGTGCCAGCAGTTACTCGAGGGGAAATGGGGGGGGCTACACCTTC.

This sequence joins TRBV19 and TRBJ2-5; D might be TRBD1 or TRBD2, each matching 5 bases. This CDR3 contains 15 residues. Per the germline V gene, CDR1 is LNHDA and CDR2 is SQIVND (reference sequence). The ends were cut back, 5 bases at V and 9 bases at J, with 22 bases in the middle. CDR3 DNA sequence: TGTGCCAGTAGTTGGGGGTCAGGCCGTCTAATGGCCCAGTACTTC. This encodes CASSWGSGRLMAQYF.

The rearrangement uses TRBV28 and TRBJ2-3, with 10 bases that match TRBD2. The CDR3 spans 14 residues. The V gene's germline CDR1 is MDHEN and CDR2 SYDVKM. The J segment lost 4 bases and the V segment lost 6 bases, leaving 4 bases of the junction unmatched. The CDR3 DNA follows: TGTGCCAGCAGGGTAGCGGGGGGCCCAGATACGCAGTATTTT. It encodes CASRVAGGPDTQYF.

The J gene is TRBJ2-3, the V gene TRBV28, with 7 bases that match TRBD2. Germline V gives CDR1 MDHEN, CDR2 SYDVKM. The CDR3 consists of 16 residues. The V gene end was trimmed by 5 bases and the J gene end by 5 bases; junction bases not matched to a gene: 13. The CDR3 nucleotides read TGTGCCAGCAGTCCGCTGGCGGGAGTCGAGGGAGATACGCAGTATTTT. Translating gives CASSPLAGVEGDTQYF.

This rearrangement joins TRBV27 to TRBJ1-2; D is unclear. This CDR3 has 13 residues. Looked up from germline, CDR1 is MNHEY and CDR2 is SMNVEV (reference sequence). Trimming cost V 8 bases and J 4 bases, with 14 bases left between them. In DNA form, the CDR3 reads TGTGCCAGCTGCGAGGTAACTGGCTATGGCTACACCTTC. Its translation is CASCEVTGYGYTF.

The chain recombines TRBV7-9 with TRBJ2-2, with TRBD2 matching 7 bases. The CDR3 has 16 residues. Germline V lookup: CDR1 SEHNR, CDR2 FQNEAQ (reference sequence). V was clipped by 8 bases and J by 5 bases; unmatched bases: 14. CDR3 nucleotide sequence: TGTGCCAGCGGAACGTTCGCGGGAGTTGGGACCGGGGAGCTGTTTTTT. This translates into CASGTFAGVGTGELFF. Based on the CDR3 plus reference TRBV7-9 and TRBJ2-2, the full variable domain is DTGVSQNPRHKITKRGQNVTFRCDPISEHNRLYWYRQTLGQGPEFLTYFQNEAQLEKSRLLSDRFSAERPKGSFSTLEIQRTEQGDSAMYLCASGTFAGVGTGELFFGEGSRLTVL.

The J gene is TRBJ2-2, the V gene TRBV25-1; no firm D call. Trimming cost V 6 bases and J 7 bases, with 6 bases left between them. The CDR3 consists of 11 residues. Looked up from germline, CDR1 is MGHDK and CDR2 is SYGVNS. For the CDR3, the DNA is TGTGCCAGCAGGCTTAGCGGGGAGCTGTTTTTT. As protein: CASRLSGELFF.

This clone has a single count. The chain employs TRBV19 and TRBJ1-2; TRBD1 matches at 7 bases. The ends lost 3 bases at V and 7 bases at J; junction bases unmatched: 20. CDR1 is LNHDA and CDR2 is SQIVND in the germline V gene (reference sequence). This CDR3 is built from 18 residues. The DNA of the CDR3 is TGTGCCAGTAGTATCGATTCGGGACAGTTTAGCGCGAGTCTTGGCTACACCTTC. This sequence encodes CASSIDSGQFSASLGYTF.

This clone was seen once. The chain couples TRBV4-2 to TRBJ2-7; TRBD2 matches at 7 bases. The CDR3 is 15 residues long. V gave up 6 bases and J gave up 1 base; unmatched junction bases: 9. The germline V gene has CDR1 LGHNA and CDR2 YNFKEQ. In DNA form, the CDR3 reads TGTGCCAGCAGACTCCTGGGGGACTATTCCTACGAGCAGTACTTC. It is translated as CASRLLGDYSYEQYF.

In its sample, this clone was seen once. The chain recombines TRBV4-2 with TRBJ2-6, with a weak D call TRBD2 (6 bases). The ends were cut back, 1 base at V and 0 bases at J, with 13 bases in the middle. The germline V gene has CDR1 LGHNA and CDR2 YNFKEQ. The CDR3 spans 18 residues. The CDR3 loop reads CASSQVEGRSSGANVLTF. In DNA, the CDR3 is TGTGCCAGCAGCCAAGTGGAGGGACGGAGCTCTGGGGCCAACGTCCTGACTTTC.

The chain joins TRBV25-1 to TRBJ2-1; 8 bases are shared with TRBD1. Germline V gene sequence: CDR1 MGHDK, CDR2 SYGVNS. The CDR3 is 16 amino acids. J lost 0 bases, V lost 6 bases, and 7 bases had no gene match. The CDR3 region has the DNA TGTGCCAGCAGCCCATGGGGGACAGGCTCCTACAATGAGCAGTTCTTC. Encoded protein: CASSPWGTGSYNEQFF.

The rearrangement uses TRBV28 and TRBJ2-1; 12 nucleotides line up with TRBD2. This CDR3 has 17 residues. The junction had 3 bases not matched to a gene; V was cut back by 0 bases and J by 3 bases. The V gene's germline CDR1 is MDHEN and CDR2 SYDVKM. The CDR3 sequence is CASSLWTSGSHYNEQFF. DNA for the CDR3: TGTGCCAGCAGTTTATGGACTAGCGGGAGCCACTACAATGAGCAGTTCTTC.